Following are 27 T cell receptor beta chains from one sample sequenced in a study of T cells in Graves' hyperthyroidism and ophthalmopathy. RNA transcripts were the template for amplifying TCR beta CDR3 regions. First-round RT-PCR with HTBI primers amplified the TCR CDR3 region. TCRdb processed the multiplex PCR reads anew with MiXCR; each CDR3 protein has one entry. The sample includes around 300,000 distinct CDR3 sequences, roughly 14% of them seen just once. The sequencing input was blood. These TCRs come from a woman aged 25-40 years with Graves' hyperthyroidism.

There are a few counts of this clonotype. The V and J genes are TRBV7-2 and TRBJ2-1; 8 nucleotides align to TRBD2. The germline gives CDR1 SGHTA, CDR2 FQGNSA. Trimming cost V 2 bases and J 2 bases; bases outside gene matches: 2. This CDR3 contains 15 residues. The CDR3 reads CASSLSLAAYNEQFF. For the CDR3, the DNA is TGTGCCAGCAGCTTATCACTAGCGGCCTACAATGAGCAGTTCTTC.

This chain uses TRBV6-2 or TRBV6-3 with TRBJ2-7; D remains ambiguous. V dropped 8 bases and J dropped 2 bases, with 10 bases sitting between them. The CDR3 has 12 residues. Germline V CDR1 and CDR2: MNHEY, SVGEGT. The CDR3 nucleotides read TGTGCCAGCGGCCAGAACCCCTACGAGCAGTACTTC. It is translated as CASGQNPYEQYF.

The V call is TRBV3-1, the J call TRBJ2-7; D call uncertain. V was cut by 0 bases and J by 5 bases, with 11 bases left in between. The CDR3 loop spans 14 amino acids. Germline assignment: CDR1 LGHDT and CDR2 YNNKEL (reference sequence). The CDR3 coding sequence is TGTGCCAGCAGCCAAGATGTGCATGTGAACGAGCAGTACTTC. Its translation: CASSQDVHVNEQYF.

This clonotype has ten or more counts. The chain recombines TRBV13 with TRBJ1-1, with no clear D. V was trimmed by 4 bases and J by 6 bases, leaving 18 bases between them. The CDR3 runs 15 residues. Germline lookup yields CDR1 PRHDT and CDR2 FYEKMQ (reference sequence). CDR3 in amino acids: CASSSIMTARPEAFF. DNA of the CDR3: TGTGCCAGCAGCTCGATAATGACGGCGCGACCTGAAGCTTTCTTT.

The chain employs TRBV19 and TRBJ2-3; TRBD1 matches 9 bases. Germline V gene data show CDR1 as LNHDA and CDR2 as SQIVND (reference sequence). The ends lost 6 bases at V and 8 bases at J; junction bases unmatched: 9. The CDR3 covers 14 residues. The CDR3 reads CASRRDRDSTTQYF. DNA of the CDR3: TGTGCCAGTAGGCGGGACAGGGACAGTACTACGCAGTATTTT.

The sample holds a few counts of this clonotype. The rearrangement uses TRBV20-1 and TRBJ1-2; possible D gene TRBD1, 5 bases. The CDR3 has 13 amino acids. V lost 6 bases, J lost 4 bases, and 15 bases lay in between. Germline CDR1 DFQATT, CDR2 SNEGSKA (reference sequence). CDR3 loop: CSARGGALYGYTF. CDR3 DNA sequence: TGCAGTGCCCGAGGAGGGGCGCTCTATGGCTACACCTTC.

The chain is built from TRBV10-3 and TRBJ2-1, with 9 positions matching TRBD2. CDR1 is ENHRY, CDR2 SYGVKD, per germline. The CDR3 runs to 14 residues. Trimming cost V 11 bases and J 0 bases; bases outside gene matches: 5. The CDR3 DNA follows: TGTGCCTCCCGACTAGCGGACTCCTACAATGAGCAGTTCTTC. Protein product: CASRLADSYNEQFF.

The chain combines TRBV3-1 with TRBJ2-4; TRBD1 matches at 7 bases. V dropped 0 bases and J dropped 0; count of bases not matched to a gene: 5. Per the germline V gene, CDR1 is LGHDT and CDR2 is YNNKEL (reference sequence). The CDR3 contains 17 residues. CDR3 in DNA: TGTGCCAGCAGCCAAGATCTGGGACAGCTAGCCAAAAACATTCAGTACTTC. Amino acids: CASSQDLGQLAKNIQYF.

This clonotype was seen once. A single base separates this from a much larger clone, so it may be a read error. CDR3 loop: CASSLGIAGAETRYF. Written as DNA, the CDR3 is TGTGCCAGCAGTTTAGGCATCGCGGGGGCTGAGACCCGGTACTTC. V is TRBV27 and J is TRBJ2-5; perhaps TRBD2 as D (7 bases). Germline assignment: CDR1 MNHEY and CDR2 SMNVEV (reference sequence). This CDR3 is 15 amino acids long.

This clonotype turned up a few times. This chain links TRBV7-9 with TRBJ2-7; possibly TRBD1 or TRBD2 for D (5 bases each). Trimming took off 0 bases at V and 6 bases at J, with 6 bases between the two ends. CDR1 is SEHNR, CDR2 FQNEAQ, per germline (reference sequence). The CDR3 covers 12 residues. The DNA of the CDR3 is TGTGCCAGCAGCTTAGCGAGGGGCGAGCAGTACTTC. It translates to CASSLARGEQYF.

This clonotype was picked up a small number of times. The chain combines TRBV20-1 with TRBJ2-3; possible D gene TRBD2, 5 bases. V was clipped by 1 base and J by 2 bases, with 19 bases between them. The germline CDR1 and CDR2 sequences are DFQATT and SNEGSKA (reference sequence). The length of the CDR3 is 17 residues. The CDR3, as DNA: TGCAGTGCTAGAGGCCAAACGAGGGCTTCGCCCACAGATACGCAGTATTTT. Protein: CSARGQTRASPTDTQYF.

The chain uses TRBV15 and TRBJ1-2; 8 bases line up with TRBD1. The germline CDR1 and CDR2 sequences are LNHNV and YYDKDF (reference sequence). The CDR3 covers 16 residues. The V segment lost 0 bases and the J segment 3 bases; nucleotides outside the gene matches: 6. The CDR3: CATSRDQGAPDYGYTF. CDR3 nucleotide sequence: TGTGCCACCAGCAGAGATCAGGGGGCGCCGGACTATGGCTACACCTTC.

The chain employs TRBV6-5 and TRBJ2-5; D is unresolved. CDR1 is MNHEY and CDR2 is SVGAGI in the germline V gene. V was cut by 2 bases and J by 5 bases, with 15 bases left in between. CDR3 length: 15 residues. CDR3 in DNA: TGTGCCAGCAGTTACGCGATTCAGCGTACGGAGACCCAGTACTTC. Its translation is CASSYAIQRTETQYF.

The sample holds many counts of this clonotype. The chain is built from TRBV28 and TRBJ1-2, with D possibly TRBD1 on 5 matching bases. The germline V gene encodes CDR1 MDHEN and CDR2 SYDVKM. V gave up 7 bases and J gave up 8 bases, with 23 bases separating them. The length of the CDR3 is 15 residues. CDR3 sequence reads: CASIKDQGTLAGYTF. CDR3 sequence (DNA): TGTGCCAGCATCAAGGATCAGGGAACGTTAGCAGGCTACACCTTC.

This clonotype was seen at least ten times. The CDR3 protein is CASSFGGSPLHF. The CDR3 DNA reads TGTGCCAGCAGTTTCGGGGGTTCACCCCTCCACTTT. The rearrangement links TRBV27 to TRBJ1-6, with a weak D call TRBD1 (5 bases). This CDR3 comprises 12 residues. Germline-derived CDR1 and CDR2 are MNHEY and SMNVEV (reference sequence). The V gene lost 3 bases and the J gene lost 9 bases, with 6 bases spanning the gap.

On this clonotype itself: A much larger clone differs from this one at a single base, so this may be a read error. The chain recombines TRBV11-2 with TRBJ2-3; 10 bases line up with TRBD2. Germline-derived CDR1 and CDR2 are SGHAT and FQNNGV. This CDR3 has 14 residues. After removal of 4 bases from V and 8 bases from J, the junction contained 6 bases not matched to a gene. CDR3: CASSSAGGRSTQYF. The CDR3, as DNA: TGTGCCAGCAGCTCAGCGGGAGGGCGAAGTACGCAGTATTTT.

This clonotype was seen at least ten times. The chain recombines TRBV28 with TRBJ2-1; 8 positions agree with TRBD2. CDR1 and CDR2 from the germline V gene are MDHEN and SYDVKM. This CDR3 region has 14 residues. J gave up 4 bases and V 11 bases, and 10 bases lay outside the gene matches. Written as DNA, the CDR3 is TGTGCCTCATGCCCGGGACTAGTGTACAATGAGCAGTTCTTC. Translating gives CASCPGLVYNEQFF.

The table lists this clonotype with many counts. V usage is TRBV12-3 or TRBV12-4 and J usage is TRBJ1-1; D unclear. V shed 3 bases and J shed 1 base, with 3 bases lying between them. This CDR3 contains 12 residues. The CDR3 region has the DNA TGTGCCAGCAGTTTCAAGAACACTGAAGCTTTCTTT. This gives the protein CASSFKNTEAFF.

This clonotype showed up many times. V and J are TRBV29-1 and TRBJ2-3; possible D gene TRBD1, 6 bases. V was shortened by 5 bases and J by 0 bases, with 21 bases between the two germline ends. This CDR3 contains 17 residues. The germline V gene has CDR1 SQVTM and CDR2 ANQGSEA. CDR3 sequence (DNA): TGCAGCGTTCTAGGGGCATCACAGGGATCTAGCACAGATACGCAGTATTTT. This sequence encodes CSVLGASQGSSTDTQYF.

The V and J genes are TRBV5-5 and TRBJ2-7, with 7 bases matching TRBD1. The CDR3 spans 14 residues. Germline lookup yields CDR1 SGHKS and CDR2 YYEKEE (reference sequence). The V segment lost 5 bases and the J segment 2 bases; nucleotides outside the gene matches: 7. DNA of the CDR3: TGTGCCAGCAGACTGGGACAGCGCACCTACGAGCAGTACTTC. It yields the protein CASRLGQRTYEQYF.

In this sample, this clonotype turned up many times. The chain is built from TRBV11-2 and TRBJ1-3; D unresolved. The CDR3 has 14 residues. From germline, CDR1 is SGHAT and CDR2 FQNNGV. The V end lost 5 bases, the J end lost 2 bases, and 10 bases lay between the germline ends. CDR3 loop: CASSVVDPGNTIYF. The DNA for the CDR3 is TGTGCCAGCAGCGTCGTTGATCCTGGAAACACCATATATTTT. Complete variable domain (other parts from reference TRBV11-2 and TRBJ1-3): EAGVAQSPRYKIIEKRQSVAFWCNPISGHATLYWYQQILGQGPKLLIQFQNNGVVDDSQLPKDRFSAERLKGVDSTLKIQPAKLEDSAVYLCASSVVDPGNTIYFGEGSWLTVV.

This clonotype came up many times. This chain uses TRBV5-5 with TRBJ2-7; 10 positions agree with TRBD1. The CDR3 is 15 residues long. Germline loops: CDR1 SGHKS, CDR2 YYEKEE (reference sequence). The J segment lost 3 bases and the V segment lost 4 bases, leaving 7 bases of the junction unmatched. The CDR3 loop reads CASSVGQGVVYEQYF. In nucleotides, the CDR3 is TGTGCCAGCAGCGTCGGACAGGGGGTCGTCTACGAGCAGTACTTC. The full variable domain, completed using reference TRBV5-5 and TRBJ2-7, is DAGVTQSPTHLIKTRGQQVTLRCSPISGHKSVSWYQQVLGQGPQFIFQYYEKEERGRGNFPDRFSARQFPNYSSELNVNALLLGDSALYLCASSVGQGVVYEQYFGPGTRLTVT.

This clonotype showed up many times. V and J are TRBV28 and TRBJ1-2, with TRBD1 identical over 8 bases. Trimming at V came to 8 bases and at J to 8 bases, leaving 7 bases not matched to a gene. This CDR3 is built from 12 residues. Per the germline V gene, CDR1 is MDHEN and CDR2 is SYDVKM. This CDR3 is CASRTGIGGYTF. The CDR3, as DNA: TGTGCCAGCCGGACAGGGATCGGGGGCTACACCTTC.

This clonotype was seen a handful of times. The genes are TRBV3-1 and TRBJ2-1, with 13 bases fitting TRBD2. Germline CDR1 is LGHDT and CDR2 is YNNKEL (reference sequence). With 3 bases clipped from V and 15 bases from J, the junction kept 2 bases outside the gene matches. This CDR3 is built from 12 residues. CDR3 loop: CASSHTSGRVFF. The CDR3, as DNA: TGTGCCAGCAGCCATACTAGCGGGAGGGTGTTCTTC.

The genes are TRBV6-2 or TRBV6-3 and TRBJ2-7; the D gene is possibly TRBD2 (5 bases). V was pared by 2 bases and J by 6 bases, with 20 bases between. The V gene's germline CDR1 is MNHEY and CDR2 SVGEGT. The CDR3 covers 16 residues. CDR3 loop: CASSYRPPSSYREQYF. Here the CDR3 DNA reads TGTGCCAGCAGTTACCGACCCCCTTCTAGCTACCGCGAGCAGTACTTC.

This clonotype was seen repeatedly, ten times or more. V is TRBV6-6 and J is TRBJ1-3; the match to TRBD1 covers 7 bases. From germline, CDR1 is MNHNY and CDR2 SVGAGI (reference sequence). With 2 bases clipped from V and 6 bases from J, the junction kept 4 bases outside the gene matches. The CDR3 sequence is 14 residues long. CDR3 region: CASSYLDRPNTIYF. The CDR3 DNA sequence: TGTGCCAGCAGTTACCTGGACAGGCCAAACACCATATATTTT.

This clonotype came up a few times. The chain recombines TRBV5-1 with TRBJ2-1; 14 nucleotides agree with TRBD2. Trimming cost V 4 bases and J 1 base; bases outside gene matches: 10. CDR3 size: 19 residues. Germline V lookup: CDR1 SGHRS, CDR2 YFSETQ. The CDR3 loop is CASSVSQGLAGVSYNEQFF. Here the CDR3 DNA reads TGCGCCAGCAGCGTGTCCCAGGGACTAGCGGGAGTTTCCTACAATGAGCAGTTCTTC.